Detailed here is one T cell receptor beta chain. The CDR3 totals 15 residues. The primer mix had 60 V beta and 13 J beta primers. Here immunoSEQ multiplex PCR was the method, and the copy in TCRdb shows in-frame clones only, minus some. The sample holds roughly 70,000 clones, over 70% seen once. Patients had residual fresh-frozen tumor tissue and more than two years of survival data. This sample was taken from a study of glioma-infiltrating T cells after dendritic cell vaccination. This specimen consisted of blood, obtained before dendritic cell vaccination. This clonotype originated in a human donor with glioblastoma. This rearrangement joins TRBV21-1 to TRBJ2-5; the table gives TRBD2 as D, unverified against the DNA. TRBV21-1 is an annotated pseudogene. The CDR3 DNA reads as TGTGCCAGCAGCTTGGTGACTAGCGGGGGTTGGACCCAGTACTTC. Translated: CASSLVTSGGWTQYF.